The rows below give T cell receptor beta chains drawn from one sample of a study of response to subunit inactivated influenza vaccine. MiXCR, run by TCRdb on the RT-PCR reads, gives a single entry per CDR3 protein. The sample consists of roughly 540,000 distinct CDR3 sequences, around 21% of them appearing once. The same data also contributed to another study, on T cells expressing NK-cell markers.

The sequencing used CD4+ T cells sorted from PBMCs, collected 11 to 12 days after vaccination. Receptors originate from a man between 50 and 59 years old who received an inactivated influenza vaccine. CDR3s include the opening cysteine and the closing phenylalanine or tryptophan. The D gene is left open where the match is weak. The size of a clone is reported for some rows only, either as once, few or many, or as a class for expanded clones.

clone size: NA
V gene: TRBV29-1
J gene: TRBJ2-3
D gene: NA
CDR3 protein: CSVAAKDTQYF
CDR3 DNA: TGCAGCGTTGCCGCTAAGGATACGCAGTATTTT

clone size: few
V gene: TRBV12-3/TRBV12-4
J gene: TRBJ2-2
D gene: TRBD2
CDR3 protein: CASSFKSSGVPGELFF
CDR3 DNA: TGTGCCAGCAGTTTTAAGTCCAGCGGGGTACCCGGGGAGCTGTTTTTT

clone size: few
V gene: TRBV14
J gene: TRBJ1-1
D gene: NA
CDR3 protein: CASSHGKGWNTEAFF
CDR3 DNA: TGTGCCAGCAGCCATGGTAAAGGGTGGAACACTGAAGCTTTCTTT

clone size: NA
V gene: TRBV29-1
J gene: TRBJ1-2
D gene: TRBD1
CDR3 protein: CSVGALPGQGLDGYTF
CDR3 DNA: TGCAGCGTTGGGGCCCTACCGGGACAGGGCTTAGATGGCTACACCTTC

clone size: NA
V gene: TRBV28
J gene: TRBJ2-4
D gene: NA
CDR3 protein: CASTDVSKNIQYF
CDR3 DNA: TGTGCCTCAACGGACGTGTCCAAAAACATTCAGTACTTC

clone size: NA
V gene: TRBV11-2
J gene: TRBJ2-6
D gene: NA
CDR3 protein: CASSLSLLRNSGANVLTF
CDR3 DNA: TGTGCCAGCAGCTTATCTCTCCTGCGGAACTCTGGGGCCAACGTCCTGACTTTC

clone size: NA
V gene: TRBV6-1
J gene: TRBJ2-3
D gene: NA
CDR3 protein: CASRHRRGRITDTQYF
CDR3 DNA: TGTGCCAGCAGGCACCGACGGGGGCGCATAACAGATACGCAGTATTTT

clone size: NA
V gene: TRBV7-2
J gene: TRBJ2-2
D gene: NA
CDR3 protein: CASTNDRTGELFF
CDR3 DNA: TGTGCCAGCACTAATGACAGAACCGGGGAGCTGTTTTTT

clone size: NA
V gene: TRBV15
J gene: TRBJ1-5
D gene: NA
CDR3 protein: CATSRTTATGNQPQHF
CDR3 DNA: TGTGCCACCAGCAGAACGACAGCGACCGGCAATCAGCCCCAGCATTTT

clone size: many
V gene: TRBV19
J gene: TRBJ2-3
D gene: NA
CDR3 protein: CASSGGDREHQGDTQYF
CDR3 DNA: TGTGCCAGTAGTGGAGGTGACCGGGAACACCAAGGAGATACGCAGTATTTT

clone size: few
V gene: TRBV11-2
J gene: TRBJ1-2
D gene: NA
CDR3 protein: CASSLNAGAMLYGYTF
CDR3 DNA: TGTGCCAGCAGCTTAAATGCAGGGGCTATGCTCTATGGCTACACCTTC

clone size: few
V gene: TRBV3-1
J gene: TRBJ2-7
D gene: NA
CDR3 protein: CASSQEPDRKQYF
CDR3 DNA: TGTGCCAGCAGCCAGGAACCGGATCGAAAGCAGTACTTC

clone size: many
V gene: TRBV5-6
J gene: TRBJ2-7
D gene: TRBD1
CDR3 protein: CASNRITGAYEQYF
CDR3 DNA: TGTGCCAGCAACAGAATTACAGGGGCCTACGAGCAGTACTTC

clone size: NA
V gene: TRBV28
J gene: TRBJ2-7
D gene: TRBD1
CDR3 protein: CASSHFQGQGARFNEQYF
CDR3 DNA: TGTGCCAGCAGTCATTTTCAGGGACAGGGGGCGCGGTTTAACGAGCAGTACTTC

clone size: few
V gene: TRBV29-1
J gene: TRBJ2-1
D gene: TRBD2
CDR3 protein: CSVERRLASDEQFF
CDR3 DNA: TGCAGCGTTGAAAGGAGACTAGCAAGCGATGAGCAGTTCTTC

clone size: NA
V gene: TRBV12-3/TRBV12-4
J gene: TRBJ1-2
D gene: TRBD1
CDR3 protein: CASKQTGRYGYTF
CDR3 DNA: TGTGCCAGCAAGCAGACAGGGAGATATGGCTACACCTTC

clone size: NA
V gene: TRBV20-1
J gene: TRBJ1-5
D gene: NA
CDR3 protein: CSAARDSNQPQHF
CDR3 DNA: TGCAGTGCGGCCCGGGACAGCAATCAGCCCCAGCATTTT

clone size: NA
V gene: TRBV24-1
J gene: TRBJ2-1
D gene: NA
CDR3 protein: CATSDWGSSYNEQFF
CDR3 DNA: TGTGCCACCAGTGATTGGGGAAGCTCCTACAATGAGCAGTTCTTC

clone size: many
V gene: TRBV29-1
J gene: TRBJ2-1
D gene: TRBD1
CDR3 protein: CSIGQGARNEQFF
CDR3 DNA: TGCAGCATAGGACAGGGGGCGAGGAATGAGCAGTTCTTC

clone size: NA
V gene: TRBV2
J gene: TRBJ2-7
D gene: NA
CDR3 protein: CASSGQNSYEQYF
CDR3 DNA: TGTGCCAGCAGTGGACAGAACTCCTACGAGCAGTACTTC

clone size: NA
V gene: TRBV28
J gene: TRBJ1-6
D gene: TRBD1
CDR3 protein: CASSLDRGTSPLHF
CDR3 DNA: TGTGCCAGCAGTTTAGACAGGGGGACGTCACCCCTCCACTTT

clone size: few
V gene: TRBV6-1
J gene: TRBJ1-1
D gene: NA
CDR3 protein: CASCGRGVNTEAFF
CDR3 DNA: TGTGCCAGCTGCGGCAGGGGAGTGAACACTGAAGCTTTCTTT

clone size: NA
V gene: TRBV6-2/TRBV6-3
J gene: TRBJ2-7
D gene: NA
CDR3 protein: CASSLGPVSRYEQYF
CDR3 DNA: TGTGCCAGCAGTCTAGGACCCGTTTCCCGCTACGAGCAGTACTTC

clone size: NA
V gene: TRBV7-2
J gene: TRBJ2-2
D gene: NA
CDR3 protein: CASSPDSGLLLTGELFF
CDR3 DNA: TGTGCCAGCAGCCCCGACAGCGGACTTCTCTTAACCGGGGAGCTGTTTTTT

clone size: NA
V gene: TRBV3-1
J gene: TRBJ1-6
D gene: TRBD1
CDR3 protein: CASSHGAGTGESPLHF
CDR3 DNA: TGTGCCAGCAGCCATGGAGCCGGGACAGGGGAATCACCCCTCCACTTT

clone size: few
V gene: TRBV29-1
J gene: TRBJ2-2
D gene: TRBD2
CDR3 protein: CSVILAGARLYTGELFF
CDR3 DNA: TGCAGCGTGATACTAGCGGGGGCCAGACTTTACACCGGGGAGCTGTTTTTT

clone size: few
V gene: TRBV4-3
J gene: TRBJ2-1
D gene: NA
CDR3 protein: CASSQDYGGYNEQFF
CDR3 DNA: TGCGCCAGCAGCCAAGATTACGGGGGTTACAATGAGCAGTTCTTC

clone size: NA
V gene: TRBV4-3
J gene: TRBJ2-3
D gene: NA
CDR3 protein: CASSAEPAIGGLDTQYF
CDR3 DNA: TGCGCCAGCAGCGCAGAACCGGCAATTGGGGGTTTGGATACGCAGTATTTT

clone size: NA
V gene: TRBV20-1
J gene: TRBJ2-7
D gene: TRBD1
CDR3 protein: CSARARDRNTYEQYF
CDR3 DNA: TGCAGTGCTAGAGCTAGGGACAGGAATACCTACGAGCAGTACTTC

clone size: few
V gene: TRBV20-1
J gene: TRBJ2-3
D gene: NA
CDR3 protein: CSASAVTDTQYF
CDR3 DNA: TGCAGTGCTAGCGCCGTGACAGATACGCAGTATTTT

clone size: NA
V gene: TRBV7-9
J gene: TRBJ2-7
D gene: NA
CDR3 protein: CASSPREAGLYYEQYF
CDR3 DNA: TGTGCCAGCAGCCCCCGAGAAGCGGGCCTGTACTACGAGCAGTACTTC

clone size: NA
V gene: TRBV5-5
J gene: TRBJ1-3
D gene: NA
CDR3 protein: CASSLLQQGFSGNTIYF
CDR3 DNA: TGTGCCAGCAGCTTACTACAACAGGGTTTCTCTGGAAACACCATATATTTT

clone size: few
V gene: TRBV15
J gene: TRBJ2-1
D gene: TRBD1
CDR3 protein: CATSYTAGGTGGGEQFF
CDR3 DNA: TGTGCCACCAGCTACACTGCGGGAGGGACAGGGGGGGGTGAGCAGTTCTTC

clone size: many
V gene: TRBV12-3/TRBV12-4
J gene: TRBJ2-5
D gene: NA
CDR3 protein: CASSFLGSQETQYF
CDR3 DNA: TGTGCCAGCAGTTTTCTTGGTTCCCAAGAGACCCAGTACTTC

clone size: NA
V gene: TRBV4-2
J gene: TRBJ2-5
D gene: TRBD1
CDR3 protein: CASSPGSGRGLETQYF
CDR3 DNA: TGTGCCAGCAGCCCCGGGTCCGGCAGGGGGCTTGAGACCCAGTACTTC

clone size: few
V gene: TRBV19
J gene: TRBJ2-2
D gene: NA
CDR3 protein: CASSSGRVNTGELFF
CDR3 DNA: TGTGCCAGTAGTAGCGGCAGGGTGAACACCGGGGAGCTGTTTTTT

clone size: NA
V gene: TRBV30
J gene: TRBJ1-1
D gene: TRBD1
CDR3 protein: CAWSRQGARTEAFF
CDR3 DNA: TGTGCCTGGAGTCGACAGGGGGCGCGGACTGAAGCTTTCTTT

clone size: few
V gene: TRBV12-3/TRBV12-4
J gene: TRBJ1-2
D gene: TRBD1
CDR3 protein: CASSFRRIGTGNGYTF
CDR3 DNA: TGTGCCAGCAGTTTCAGGAGGATAGGGACAGGGAACGGCTACACCTTC

clone size: NA
V gene: TRBV18
J gene: TRBJ2-3
D gene: NA
CDR3 protein: CASSPNQGQSTDTQYF
CDR3 DNA: TGTGCCAGCTCACCTAATCAAGGACAGTCCACAGATACGCAGTATTTT

clone size: NA
V gene: TRBV3-1
J gene: TRBJ1-5
D gene: NA
CDR3 protein: CASSQKADGAQHF
CDR3 DNA: TGTGCCAGCAGCCAAAAGGCGGACGGGGCCCAGCATTTT